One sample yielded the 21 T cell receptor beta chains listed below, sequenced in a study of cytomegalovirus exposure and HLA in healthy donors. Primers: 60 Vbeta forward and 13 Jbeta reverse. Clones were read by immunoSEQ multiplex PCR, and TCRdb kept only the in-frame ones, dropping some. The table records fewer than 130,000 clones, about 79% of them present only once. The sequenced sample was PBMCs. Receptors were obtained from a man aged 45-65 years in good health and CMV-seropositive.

DNA of the CDR3: TGTGCCACCAGCAGCGACTGGGAGCCGGATAGCAATCAGCCCCAGCATTTT. Amino acid sequence: CATSSDWEPDSNQPQHF. The chain combines TRBV15 with TRBJ1-5; D not certain. Looked up from germline, CDR1 is LNHNV and CDR2 is YYDKDF (reference sequence). V lost 3 bases, J lost 0 bases, and 15 bases lay in between. The CDR3 totals 17 residues.

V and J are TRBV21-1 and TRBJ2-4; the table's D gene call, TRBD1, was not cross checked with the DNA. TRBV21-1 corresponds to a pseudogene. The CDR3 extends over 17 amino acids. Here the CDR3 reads CASSKIRGPIAKNIQYF. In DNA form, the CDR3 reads TGTGCCAGCAGCAAAATCAGGGGGCCGATAGCCAAAAACATTCAGTACTTC.

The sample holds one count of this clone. The chain's CDR3 is CASSLENRGAEQYF. The CDR3 nucleotides read TGTGCCAGCAGCTTAGAAAACAGGGGGGCCGAGCAGTACTTC. This chain joins TRBV11-2 and TRBJ2-7, with TRBD1 matching over 8 bases. The CDR3 has 14 residues. Germline V lookup: CDR1 SGHAT, CDR2 FQNNGV. V gave up 0 bases and J gave up 6 bases; unmatched junction bases: 4.

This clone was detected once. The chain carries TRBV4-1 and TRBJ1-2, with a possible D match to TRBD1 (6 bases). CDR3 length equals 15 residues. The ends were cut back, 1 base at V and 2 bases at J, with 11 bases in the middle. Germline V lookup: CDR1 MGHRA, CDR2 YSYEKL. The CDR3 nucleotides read TGCGCCAGCAGCCAAGTTCTACAGGGCAACTATGGCTACACCTTC. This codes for CASSQVLQGNYGYTF.

DNA for the CDR3: TGTGCCATCAGCCAACAGGAAAATCAGCCCCAGCATTTT. This translates into CAISQQENQPQHF. This chain links TRBV10-3 with TRBJ1-5, with D perhaps matching TRBD1 (5 bases). Germline CDR1 and CDR2: ENHRY and SYGVKD. The V gene lost 6 bases and the J gene lost 4 bases, with 10 bases spanning the gap. CDR3 size: 13 residues.

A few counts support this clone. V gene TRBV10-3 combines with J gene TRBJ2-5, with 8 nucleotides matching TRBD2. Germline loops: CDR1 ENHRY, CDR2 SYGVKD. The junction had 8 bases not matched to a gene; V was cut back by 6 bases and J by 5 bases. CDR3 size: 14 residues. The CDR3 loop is CAISAGGGAETQYF. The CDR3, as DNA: TGTGCCATCAGCGCCGGGGGGGGTGCGGAGACCCAGTACTTC.

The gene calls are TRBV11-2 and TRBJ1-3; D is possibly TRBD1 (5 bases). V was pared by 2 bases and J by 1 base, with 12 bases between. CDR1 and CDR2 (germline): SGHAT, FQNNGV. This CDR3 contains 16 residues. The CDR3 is CASSLSGLGSGNTIYF. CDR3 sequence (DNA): TGTGCCAGCAGCTTATCAGGGTTAGGGTCTGGAAACACCATATATTTT.

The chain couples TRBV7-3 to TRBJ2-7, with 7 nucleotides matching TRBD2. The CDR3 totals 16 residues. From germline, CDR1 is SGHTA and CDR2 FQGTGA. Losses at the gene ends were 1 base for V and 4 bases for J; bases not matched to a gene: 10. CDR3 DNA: TGTGCCAGCAGCTTAATGGGTGGTCGGGGGGATTACGAGCAGTACTTC. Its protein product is CASSLMGGRGDYEQYF. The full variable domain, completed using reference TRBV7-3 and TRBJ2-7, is GAGVSQTPSNKVTEKGKYVELRCDPISGHTALYWYRQSLGQGPEFLIYFQGTGAADDSGLPNDRFFAVRPEGSVSTLKIQRTERGDSAVYLCASSLMGGRGDYEQYFGPGTRLTVT.

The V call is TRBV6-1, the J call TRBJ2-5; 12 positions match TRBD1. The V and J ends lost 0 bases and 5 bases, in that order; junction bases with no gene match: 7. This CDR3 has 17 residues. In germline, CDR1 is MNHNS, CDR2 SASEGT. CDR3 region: CASSEAIWDRGPETQYF. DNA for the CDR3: TGTGCCAGCAGTGAAGCAATCTGGGACAGGGGGCCGGAGACCCAGTACTTC.

The CDR3 bases are TGTGCCAGCAGCTTTAGCGAGAGGGAAACAGATACGCAGTATTTT. It yields the protein CASSFSERETDTQYF. The V call is TRBV7-3, the J call TRBJ2-3, with TRBD2 as a possible D gene (5 bases). The CDR3 is 15 residues long. CDR1 SGHTA and CDR2 FQGTGA come from the germline V gene. The germline V and J ends were trimmed by 3 bases and 3 bases, with 13 bases remaining between them.

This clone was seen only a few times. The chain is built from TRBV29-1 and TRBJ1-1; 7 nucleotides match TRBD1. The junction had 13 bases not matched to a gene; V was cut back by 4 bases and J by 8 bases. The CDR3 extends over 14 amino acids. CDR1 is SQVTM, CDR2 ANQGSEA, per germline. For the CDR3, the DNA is TGCAGCGTTGGGGGGGCCTTACAGGGGTCCGAAGCTTTCTTT. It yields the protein CSVGGALQGSEAFF.

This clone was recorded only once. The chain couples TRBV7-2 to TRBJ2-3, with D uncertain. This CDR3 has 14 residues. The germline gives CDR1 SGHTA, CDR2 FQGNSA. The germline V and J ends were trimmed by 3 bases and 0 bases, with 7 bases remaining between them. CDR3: CASSFQTSTDTQYF. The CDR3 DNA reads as TGTGCCAGCAGCTTCCAGACTAGCACAGATACGCAGTATTTT.

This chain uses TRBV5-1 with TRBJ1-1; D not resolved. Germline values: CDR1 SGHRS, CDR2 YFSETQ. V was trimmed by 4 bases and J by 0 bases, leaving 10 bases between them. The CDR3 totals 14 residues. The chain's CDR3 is CASSLRVVNTEAFF. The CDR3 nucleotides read TGCGCCAGCAGCCTCCGGGTAGTGAACACTGAAGCTTTCTTT.

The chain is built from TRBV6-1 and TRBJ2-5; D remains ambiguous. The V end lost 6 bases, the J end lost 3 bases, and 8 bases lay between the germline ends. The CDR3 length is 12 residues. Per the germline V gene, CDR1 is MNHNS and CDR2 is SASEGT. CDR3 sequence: CASRSSKETQYF. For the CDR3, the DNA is TGTGCCAGCAGGTCAAGCAAAGAGACCCAGTACTTC.

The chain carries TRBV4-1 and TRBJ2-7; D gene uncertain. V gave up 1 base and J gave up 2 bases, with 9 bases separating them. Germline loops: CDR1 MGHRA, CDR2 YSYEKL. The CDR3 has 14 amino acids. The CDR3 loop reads CASSQAPSTYEQYF. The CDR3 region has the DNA TGCGCCAGCAGCCAAGCCCCCAGTACCTACGAGCAGTACTTC.

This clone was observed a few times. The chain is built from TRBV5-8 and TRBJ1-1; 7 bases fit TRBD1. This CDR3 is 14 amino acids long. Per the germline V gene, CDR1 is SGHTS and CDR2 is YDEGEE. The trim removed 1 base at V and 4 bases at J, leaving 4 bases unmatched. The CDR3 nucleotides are TGTGCCAGCAGCTTGAGGGGGCTTGGCACTGAAGCTTTCTTT. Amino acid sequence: CASSLRGLGTEAFF.

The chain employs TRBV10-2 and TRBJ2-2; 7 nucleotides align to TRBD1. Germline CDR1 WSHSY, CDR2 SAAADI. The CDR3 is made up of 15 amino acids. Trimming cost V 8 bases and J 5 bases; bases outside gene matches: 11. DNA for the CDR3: TGCGCCAGCTCCGAGCCGGGACAGACAACCGGGGAGCTGTTTTTT. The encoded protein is CASSEPGQTTGELFF.

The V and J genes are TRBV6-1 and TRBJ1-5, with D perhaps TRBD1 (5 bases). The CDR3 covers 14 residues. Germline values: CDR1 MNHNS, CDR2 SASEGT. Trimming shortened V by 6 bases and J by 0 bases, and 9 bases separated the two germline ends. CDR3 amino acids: CASSRVYSNQPQHF. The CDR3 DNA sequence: TGTGCCAGCAGCAGGGTGTATAGCAATCAGCCCCAGCATTTT.

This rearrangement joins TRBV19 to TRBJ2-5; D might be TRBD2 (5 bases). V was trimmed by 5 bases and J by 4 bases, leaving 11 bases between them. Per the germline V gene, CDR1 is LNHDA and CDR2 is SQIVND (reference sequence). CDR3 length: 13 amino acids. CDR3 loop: CASSRNRGETQYF. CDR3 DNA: TGTGCCAGTAGTCGGAATCGGGGAGAGACCCAGTACTTC. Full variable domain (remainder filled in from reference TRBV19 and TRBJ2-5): DGGITQSPKYLFRKEGQNVTLSCEQNLNHDAMYWYRQDPGQGLRLIYYSQIVNDFQKGDIAEGYSVSREKKESFPLTVTSAQKNPTAFYLCASSRNRGETQYFGPGTRLLVL.

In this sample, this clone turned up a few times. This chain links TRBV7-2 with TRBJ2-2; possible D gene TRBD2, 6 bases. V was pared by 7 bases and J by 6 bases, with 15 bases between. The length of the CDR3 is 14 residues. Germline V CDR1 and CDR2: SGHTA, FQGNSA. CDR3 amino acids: CASTSGTLAGELFF. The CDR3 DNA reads TGTGCCAGCACCTCCGGGACTCTAGCCGGGGAGCTGTTTTTT.

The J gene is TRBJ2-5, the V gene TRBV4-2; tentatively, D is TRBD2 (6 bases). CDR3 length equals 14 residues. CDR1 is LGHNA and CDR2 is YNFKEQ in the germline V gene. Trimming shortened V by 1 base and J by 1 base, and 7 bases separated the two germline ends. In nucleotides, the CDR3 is TGTGCCAGCAGCCAAGGCGGGGCCCAAGAGACCCAGTACTTC. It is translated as CASSQGGAQETQYF.